This T cell receptor (beta chain) originates from a study of blood T cell repertoires in COVID-19. Study overall: Sites across the United States, Italy and Spain contributed samples from acute and convalescent COVID-19.

Methods used by the authors: The assay estimated nucleated cells by amplifying reference gene primers. This table comes from immunoSEQ multiplex PCR, and its TCRdb copy is limited to in-frame clones, with some not included. V, J and clone size are taken as reported in that table, and D and trimming were inferred from the DNA itself. This table holds 30,000 to 40,000 clones, approximately 90% found once. The CDR3 covers 15 residues. V lost 4 bases and J lost 5; bases outside the gene matches: 5. The germline gives CDR1 SGHRS, CDR2 YFSETQ. V gene TRBV5-1 combines with J gene TRBJ1-6; 8 bases are a match to TRBD1. The sequence was obtained from a man aged 45-65 years with active or convalescent COVID-19. Material: peripheral blood. The CDR3 DNA reads TGCGCCAGCAGCCGGACAGGGACTCATAATTCACCCCTCCACTTT. It specifies CASSRTGTHNSPLHF.